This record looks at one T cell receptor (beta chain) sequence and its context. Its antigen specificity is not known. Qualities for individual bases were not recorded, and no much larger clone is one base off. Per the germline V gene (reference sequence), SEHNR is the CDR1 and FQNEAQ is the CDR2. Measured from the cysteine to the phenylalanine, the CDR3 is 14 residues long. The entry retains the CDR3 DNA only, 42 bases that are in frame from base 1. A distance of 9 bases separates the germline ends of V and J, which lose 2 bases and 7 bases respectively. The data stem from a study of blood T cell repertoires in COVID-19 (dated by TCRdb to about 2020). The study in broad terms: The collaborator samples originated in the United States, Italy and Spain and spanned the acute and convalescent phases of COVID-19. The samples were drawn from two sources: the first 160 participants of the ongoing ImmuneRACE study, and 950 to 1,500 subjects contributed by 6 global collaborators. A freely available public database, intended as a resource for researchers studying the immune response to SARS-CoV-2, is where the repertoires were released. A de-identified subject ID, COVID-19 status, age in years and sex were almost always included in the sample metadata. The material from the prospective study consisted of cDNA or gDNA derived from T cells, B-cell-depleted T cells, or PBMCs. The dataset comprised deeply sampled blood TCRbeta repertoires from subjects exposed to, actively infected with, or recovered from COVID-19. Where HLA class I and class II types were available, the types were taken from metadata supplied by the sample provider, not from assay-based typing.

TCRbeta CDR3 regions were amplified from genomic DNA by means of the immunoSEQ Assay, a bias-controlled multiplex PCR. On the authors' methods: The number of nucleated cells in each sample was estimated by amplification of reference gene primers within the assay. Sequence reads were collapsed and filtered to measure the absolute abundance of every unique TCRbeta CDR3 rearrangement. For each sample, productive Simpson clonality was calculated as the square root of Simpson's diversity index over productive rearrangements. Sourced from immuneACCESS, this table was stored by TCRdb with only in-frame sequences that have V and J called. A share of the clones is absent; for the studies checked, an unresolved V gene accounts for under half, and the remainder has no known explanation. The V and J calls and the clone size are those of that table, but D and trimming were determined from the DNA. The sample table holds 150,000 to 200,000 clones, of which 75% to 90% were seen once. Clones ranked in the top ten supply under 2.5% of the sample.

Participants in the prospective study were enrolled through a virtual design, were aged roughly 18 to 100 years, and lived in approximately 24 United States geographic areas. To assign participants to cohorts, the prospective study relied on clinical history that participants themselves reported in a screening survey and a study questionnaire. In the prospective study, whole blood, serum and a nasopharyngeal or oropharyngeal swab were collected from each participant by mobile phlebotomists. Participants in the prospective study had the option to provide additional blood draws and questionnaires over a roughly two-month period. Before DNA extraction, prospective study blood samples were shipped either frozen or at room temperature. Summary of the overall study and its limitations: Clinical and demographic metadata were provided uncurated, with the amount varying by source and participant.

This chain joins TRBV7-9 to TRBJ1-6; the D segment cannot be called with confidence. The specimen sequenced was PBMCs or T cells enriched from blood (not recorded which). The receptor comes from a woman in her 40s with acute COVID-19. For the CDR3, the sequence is CASSLSAGNSPLHF. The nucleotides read TGTGCCAGCAGCTTATCGGCAGGCAATTCACCCCTCCACTTT. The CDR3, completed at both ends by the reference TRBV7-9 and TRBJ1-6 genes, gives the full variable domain DTGVSQNPRHKITKRGQNVTFRCDPISEHNRLYWYRQTLGQGPEFLTYFQNEAQLEKSRLLSDRFSAERPKGSFSTLEIQRTEQGDSAMYLCASSLSAGNSPLHFGNGTRLTVT.